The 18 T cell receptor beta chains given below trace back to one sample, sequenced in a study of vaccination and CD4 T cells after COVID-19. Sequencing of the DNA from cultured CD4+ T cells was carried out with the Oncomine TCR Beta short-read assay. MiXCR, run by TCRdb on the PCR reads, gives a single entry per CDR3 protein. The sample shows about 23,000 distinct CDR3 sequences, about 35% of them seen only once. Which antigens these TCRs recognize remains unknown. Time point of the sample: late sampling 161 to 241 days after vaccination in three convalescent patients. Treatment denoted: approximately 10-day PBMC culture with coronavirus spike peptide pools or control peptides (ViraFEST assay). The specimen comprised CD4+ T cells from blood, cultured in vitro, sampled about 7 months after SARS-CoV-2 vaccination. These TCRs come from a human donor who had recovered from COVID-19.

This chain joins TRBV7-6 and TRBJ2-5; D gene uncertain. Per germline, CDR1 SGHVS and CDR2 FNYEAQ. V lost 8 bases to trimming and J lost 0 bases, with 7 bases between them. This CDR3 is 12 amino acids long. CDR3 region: CASGSYQETQYF. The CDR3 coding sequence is TGTGCCAGCGGCTCGTACCAAGAGACCCAGTACTTC.

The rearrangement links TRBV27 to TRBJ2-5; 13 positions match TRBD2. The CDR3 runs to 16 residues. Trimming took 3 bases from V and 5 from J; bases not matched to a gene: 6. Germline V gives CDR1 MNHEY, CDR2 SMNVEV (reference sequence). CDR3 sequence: CASSFRGLAGFETQYF. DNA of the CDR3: TGTGCCAGCAGTTTTAGGGGACTAGCGGGATTTGAGACCCAGTACTTC.

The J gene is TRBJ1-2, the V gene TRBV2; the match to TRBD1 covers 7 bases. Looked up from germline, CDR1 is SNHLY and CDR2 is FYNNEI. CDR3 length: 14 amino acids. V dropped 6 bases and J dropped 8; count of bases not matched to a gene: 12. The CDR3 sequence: CASSYDRAFGGYTF. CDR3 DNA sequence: TGTGCCAGCAGCTACGACAGGGCGTTTGGAGGCTACACCTTC.

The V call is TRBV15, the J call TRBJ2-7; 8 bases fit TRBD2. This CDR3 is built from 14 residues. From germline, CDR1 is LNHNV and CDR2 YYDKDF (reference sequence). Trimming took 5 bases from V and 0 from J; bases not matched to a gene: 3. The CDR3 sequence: CATSRGGRSYEQYF. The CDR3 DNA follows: TGTGCCACCAGCCGCGGGGGGCGCTCCTACGAGCAGTACTTC.

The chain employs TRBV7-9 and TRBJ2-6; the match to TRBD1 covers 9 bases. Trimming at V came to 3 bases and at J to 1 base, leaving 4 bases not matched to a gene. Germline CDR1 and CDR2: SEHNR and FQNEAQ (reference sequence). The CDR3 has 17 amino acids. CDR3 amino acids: CASSFRQGGSGANVLTF. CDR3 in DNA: TGTGCCAGCAGCTTTAGACAGGGGGGGTCTGGGGCCAACGTCCTGACTTTC.

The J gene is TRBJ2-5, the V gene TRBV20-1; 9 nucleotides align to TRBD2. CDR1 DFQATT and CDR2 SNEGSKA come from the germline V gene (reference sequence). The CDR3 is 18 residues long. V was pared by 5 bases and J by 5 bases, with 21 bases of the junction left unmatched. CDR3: CSAGKPSKSGRSIETQYF. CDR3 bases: TGCAGTGCTGGCAAACCATCTAAAAGCGGGAGGAGTATTGAGACCCAGTACTTC.

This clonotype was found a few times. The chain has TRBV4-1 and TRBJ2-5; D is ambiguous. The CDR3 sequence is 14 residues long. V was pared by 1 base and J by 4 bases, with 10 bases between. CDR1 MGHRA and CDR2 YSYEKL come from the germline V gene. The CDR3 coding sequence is TGCGCCAGCAGCCAAGTTGCGTTCTTAGAGACCCAGTACTTC. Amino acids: CASSQVAFLETQYF.

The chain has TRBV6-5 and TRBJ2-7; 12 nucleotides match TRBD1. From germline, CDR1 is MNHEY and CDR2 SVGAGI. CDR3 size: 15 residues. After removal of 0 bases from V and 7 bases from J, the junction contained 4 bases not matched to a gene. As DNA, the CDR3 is TGTGCCAGCAGTTACTCGGGACAGGGGGCGGGAGAGCAGTACTTC. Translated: CASSYSGQGAGEQYF.

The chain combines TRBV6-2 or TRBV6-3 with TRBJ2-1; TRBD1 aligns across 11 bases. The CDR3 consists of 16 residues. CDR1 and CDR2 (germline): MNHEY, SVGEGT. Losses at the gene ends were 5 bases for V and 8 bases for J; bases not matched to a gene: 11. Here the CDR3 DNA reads TGTGCCAGCAGTCTTAGGACAGGGGGCGTTATCTATGAGCAGTTCTTC. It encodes CASSLRTGGVIYEQFF.

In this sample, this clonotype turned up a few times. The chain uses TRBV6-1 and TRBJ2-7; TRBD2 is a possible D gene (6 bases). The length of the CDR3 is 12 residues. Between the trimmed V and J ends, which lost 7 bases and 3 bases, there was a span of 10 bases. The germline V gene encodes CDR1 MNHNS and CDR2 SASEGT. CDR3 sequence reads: CASKDYLYEQYF. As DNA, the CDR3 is TGTGCCAGCAAGGACTACCTCTACGAGCAGTACTTC.

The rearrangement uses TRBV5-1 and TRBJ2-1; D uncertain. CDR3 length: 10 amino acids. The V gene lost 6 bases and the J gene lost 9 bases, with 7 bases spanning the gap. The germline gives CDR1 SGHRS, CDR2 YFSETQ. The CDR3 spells CASTVPEQFF. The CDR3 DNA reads TGCGCCAGCACAGTCCCTGAGCAGTTCTTC. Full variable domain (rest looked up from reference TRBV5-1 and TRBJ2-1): KAGVTQTPRYLIKTRGQQVTLSCSPISGHRSVSWYQQTPGQGLQFLFEYFSETQRNKGNFPGRFSGRQFSNSRSEMNVSTLELGDSALYLCASTVPEQFFGPGTRLTVL.

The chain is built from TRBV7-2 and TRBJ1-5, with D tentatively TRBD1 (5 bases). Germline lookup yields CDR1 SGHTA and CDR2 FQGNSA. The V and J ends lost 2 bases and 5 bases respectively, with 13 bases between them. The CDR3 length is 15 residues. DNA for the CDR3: TGTGCCAGCAGCTTAACAATGGACAACTATCAGCCCCAGCATTTT. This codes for CASSLTMDNYQPQHF.

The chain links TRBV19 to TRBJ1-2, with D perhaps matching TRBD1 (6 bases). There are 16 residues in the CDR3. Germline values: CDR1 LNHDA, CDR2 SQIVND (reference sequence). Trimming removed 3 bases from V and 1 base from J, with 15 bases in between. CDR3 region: CASSIRGRGGNYGYTF. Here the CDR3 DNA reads TGTGCCAGTAGTATCCGTGGCAGGGGAGGTAACTATGGCTACACCTTC.

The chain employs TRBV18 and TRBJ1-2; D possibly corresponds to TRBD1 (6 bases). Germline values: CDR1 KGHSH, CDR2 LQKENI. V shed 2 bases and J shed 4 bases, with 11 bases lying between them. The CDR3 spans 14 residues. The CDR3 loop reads CASSPADSPYGYTF. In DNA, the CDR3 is TGTGCCAGCTCACCAGCGGACAGCCCCTATGGCTACACCTTC.

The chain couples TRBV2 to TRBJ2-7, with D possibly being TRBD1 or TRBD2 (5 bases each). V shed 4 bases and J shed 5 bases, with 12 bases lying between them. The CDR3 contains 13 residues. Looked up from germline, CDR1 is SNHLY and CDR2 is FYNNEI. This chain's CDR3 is CASSVRDLNEQYF. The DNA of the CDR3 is TGTGCCAGCAGTGTACGGGACCTCAACGAGCAGTACTTC.

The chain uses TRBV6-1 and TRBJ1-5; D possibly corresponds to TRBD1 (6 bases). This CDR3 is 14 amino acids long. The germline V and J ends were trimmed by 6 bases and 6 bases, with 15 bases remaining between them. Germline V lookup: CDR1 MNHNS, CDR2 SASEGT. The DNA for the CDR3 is TGTGCCAGCAGGTCCACAGGGTCTCGTCAGCCCCAGCATTTT. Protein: CASRSTGSRQPQHF.

The CDR3 coding sequence is TGCAGTGTCGATCCCAAGGGCGATGAGCAGTTCTTC. Amino acids: CSVDPKGDEQFF. The rearrangement joins TRBV20-1 to TRBJ2-1; D is undetermined. The germline gives CDR1 DFQATT, CDR2 SNEGSKA (reference sequence). The CDR3 is 12 amino acids. Trimming removed 7 bases at V and 8 bases at J, with 15 bases between.

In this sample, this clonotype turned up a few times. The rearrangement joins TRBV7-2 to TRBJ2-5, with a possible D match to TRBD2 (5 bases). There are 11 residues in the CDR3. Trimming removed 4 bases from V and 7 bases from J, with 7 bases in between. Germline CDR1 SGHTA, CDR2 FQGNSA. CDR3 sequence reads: CASSYRGTQYF. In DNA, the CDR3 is TGTGCCAGCAGCTACCGGGGGACCCAGTACTTC.